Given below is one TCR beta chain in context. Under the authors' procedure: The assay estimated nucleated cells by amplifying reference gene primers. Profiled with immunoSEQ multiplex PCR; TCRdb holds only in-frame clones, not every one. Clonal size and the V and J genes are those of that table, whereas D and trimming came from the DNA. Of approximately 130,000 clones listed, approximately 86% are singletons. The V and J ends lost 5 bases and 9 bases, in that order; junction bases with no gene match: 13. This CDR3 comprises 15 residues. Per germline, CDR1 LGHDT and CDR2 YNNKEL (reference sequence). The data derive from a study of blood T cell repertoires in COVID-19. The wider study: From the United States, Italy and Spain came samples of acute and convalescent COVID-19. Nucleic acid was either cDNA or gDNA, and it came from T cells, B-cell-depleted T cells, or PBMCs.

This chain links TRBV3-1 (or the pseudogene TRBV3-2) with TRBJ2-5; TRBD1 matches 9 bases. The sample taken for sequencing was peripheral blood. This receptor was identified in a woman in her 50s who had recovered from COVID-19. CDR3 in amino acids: CASSNRDRDAGAQYF. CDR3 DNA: TGTGCCAGCAGCAACCGGGACAGGGATGCAGGGGCCCAGTACTTC.